This T cell receptor beta chain was recovered during a study of shared clonotypes between healthy human individuals. Across the study: Each donor contributed plates that comprised three CD4 naive, three CD4 memory, two CD8 naive and one CD8 memory.

Partitioning of CD4+ cells yielded a CD45RA+ naive subset and a CD45RA-negative memory subset. In replicate PCRs of sorted subsets, around 200 ng DNA, about 30,000 T cell genomes, was used. The protocol was immunoSEQ multiplex PCR, while the TCRdb copy is restricted to in-frame clones and leaves out a portion. The profile shows some 1.4 million clones, roughly 96% of them singletons. Worth noting for this clone: At the DNA level, this CDR3 is encoded by other sequences in the same sample as well.

This receptor was obtained from a man younger than 45 in good health. The sample was naive CD4+ T cells sorted from blood. Described subset: CD45RA+ positively selected.

Here the CDR3 DNA reads TGTGCCAGCAGCCCCGGTTACGAGCAGTTCTTC. Translating gives CASSPGYEQFF. The V call is TRBV7-9, the J call TRBJ2-1; D is ambiguous. Germline V gene sequence: CDR1 SEHNR, CDR2 FQNEAQ (reference sequence). CDR3 length equals 11 residues. The V gene lost 5 bases and the J gene lost 10 bases, with 9 bases spanning the gap.